The clone carrying this T cell receptor (beta chain) was detected only a few times. Its specificity is unknown. Only one heparinised blood draw was taken per donor, and its volume averaged about 120 mL. Naive, central memory, regulatory and stem cell-like memory cells within the CD4+ compartment were sorted using CD45RO/CCR7/CD25/CD127/CD95/CD27. Purity (above 95%) was reached by all sorted populations. Reverse transcribing all isolated RNA meant expressed TCRB transcripts were sequenced. Generated by immunoSEQ multiplex PCR, the TCRdb table keeps only in-frame clones and is missing some. The sample consists of fewer than 250,000 clones, roughly 13% of them appearing once. The CDR3 has 13 amino acids. V lost 0 bases to trimming and J lost 6 bases, with 8 bases between them. Germline V gene data show CDR1 as MGHDK and CDR2 as SYGVNS. These data belong to a study of beta chain features in type 1 diabetes.

General study points: At VDJ recombination sites, type 1 diabetes patients had fewer insertions and more deleted nucleotides.

The specimen was naive CD4+ T cells from blood. The TCR originated in a woman between 40 and 55 years old in good health. The chain is built from TRBV25-1 and TRBJ1-2; D remains unclear. The CDR3 DNA is TGTGCCAGCAGTGAATATCAAGCGGATGGCTACACCTTC. This codes for CASSEYQADGYTF.